Sequencing of this T cell receptor (beta chain) was carried out in a study of T cells in Graves' hyperthyroidism and ophthalmopathy (dated by TCRdb to between 2017 and 2020). About the investigation overall: Peripheral blood was collected at initial diagnosis, before any treatment. To identify distinguishing TCR V-J signatures, a discovery cohort of some 100 patients was used, comprising 43 with Graves' ophthalmopathy and about 59 with stable Graves' hyperthyroidism. Prospective prediction of ophthalmopathy was tested in an independent validation cohort of 18 to 20 hyperthyroidism patients and 15 to 17 patients who later progressed to ophthalmopathy. For training and testing, the 100 or so patients in the discovery cohort were randomly divided in a 7:3 ratio. Thyroid tissue and blood T-cell repertoires from six Graves' hyperthyroidism patients were also compared in the study. After blood sampling, hyperthyroidism patients were treated with methimazole at a starting dose of 30 mg daily, and ophthalmopathy patients were treated with high-dose intravenous methylprednisolone. The paper reports TCR Vbeta CDR3 sequencing of some 140 peripheral blood samples: 43 ophthalmopathy, 75 to 80 hyperthyroidism and around 17 progressor patients.

In regard to this clonotype: The target of this receptor is not known. No per-base quality is available; no much larger clone lies one base away.

The TCR beta CDR3 regions were amplified from RNA transcripts. The TCR CDR3 was subjected to a first round of RT-PCR using the HTBI primer set and the Qiagen OneStep RT-PCR kit. The libraries were constructed in a second round of multiplex PCR and then size-selected and purified. The libraries were sequenced on an Illumina HiSeq2000 using paired-end 100 bp reads. From the authors' description of their analysis: Raw data were processed with SOAPnuke, discarding reads with adapters, uncalled bases, mean Phred below 15, or no exact constant-primer or identifier match. COPE v1.2.5 was used to merge high-quality paired reads, and clonotypes were defined as unique nucleotide sequences. Clonotypes were aligned to IMGT TRBV, TRBD and TRBJ reference segments using MiTCR v1.1. Analysis was restricted to V-J combinations with a frequency above 0.0001, which covered 98% to 99.2% of repertoires. A TCS score was defined as the ratio of F50 (clonal expansion) to E x V (chaos), with BLOSUM62-based TCRdist applied between CDR3 peptides within each V-J. Welch's t-statistics and random forest reduced fewer than 550 V-J features to about 13, which were used in a naive Bayes classifier (R e1071). The public reads were quality trimmed at Q25 with fastp and then assembled into clones with MiXCR by TCRdb, keeping productive beta chains. One record per CDR3 amino acid sequence lists the most common genes and DNA. These V and J calls are TCRdb output, not the study's own analysis. The sample yields approximately 210,000 distinct CDR3 sequences; roughly 17% were counted once. The top ten constitute approximately 50% of the sample.

The CDR3 holds 15 amino acids from the cysteine to the phenylalanine. Left in the record is the CDR3 DNA by itself, 45 bases read in frame from the first base. According to the germline V gene, CDR1 reads SNHLY and CDR2 reads FYNNEI. V is trimmed back by 5 bases and J by 2 bases, and the junction contains 7 bases that no gene match accounts for. General conclusions and limits of the study: Most expanded thyroid clonotypes (frequency above 0.001) were also detected in blood, a finding suggesting that blood repertoires may reflect thyroid immune responses. No statistical method was used to fix the sample size in advance, and group allocation was not hidden from the investigators. In validation, the model predicted progression to ophthalmopathy with approximately 71% sensitivity and around 72% specificity, a median of about 6.7 months before onset. In cross-validation, a model built on a 13 V-J signature told ophthalmopathy apart from stable hyperthyroidism with 87.88% sensitivity and about 81% specificity, and in testing the same model reached 80%/75%.

Stable Graves' hyperthyroidism was defined as no progression to ophthalmopathy during 18 months of follow-up. Hyperthyroidism patients were newly diagnosed, had a disease duration of under 2 months, and were aged 18 to 65 years. Patients with uncontrolled infections, other autoimmune diseases, pregnancy or lactation were excluded. Diagnoses were based on clinical symptoms, serum thyroxine and TRAb, thyroid ultrasound and orbital computed tomography. PBMCs were separated from approximately 10 ml of fresh peripheral blood using Ficoll-Paque density gradient centrifugation. Total RNA was extracted using Trizol reagent, and RNA quality was assessed on an Agilent 2100 Bioanalyzer.

In this chain, TRBV2 is recombined with TRBJ2-3; 7 nucleotides in the junction match TRBD1. This clonotype was sampled from a man aged 45 to 65 with Graves' hyperthyroidism. The sample comprised blood. The encoded CDR3 is CASSLQGSDTDTQYF. The DNA is as follows: TGTGCCAGCAGTCTACAGGGGTCCGACACAGATACGCAGTATTTT.